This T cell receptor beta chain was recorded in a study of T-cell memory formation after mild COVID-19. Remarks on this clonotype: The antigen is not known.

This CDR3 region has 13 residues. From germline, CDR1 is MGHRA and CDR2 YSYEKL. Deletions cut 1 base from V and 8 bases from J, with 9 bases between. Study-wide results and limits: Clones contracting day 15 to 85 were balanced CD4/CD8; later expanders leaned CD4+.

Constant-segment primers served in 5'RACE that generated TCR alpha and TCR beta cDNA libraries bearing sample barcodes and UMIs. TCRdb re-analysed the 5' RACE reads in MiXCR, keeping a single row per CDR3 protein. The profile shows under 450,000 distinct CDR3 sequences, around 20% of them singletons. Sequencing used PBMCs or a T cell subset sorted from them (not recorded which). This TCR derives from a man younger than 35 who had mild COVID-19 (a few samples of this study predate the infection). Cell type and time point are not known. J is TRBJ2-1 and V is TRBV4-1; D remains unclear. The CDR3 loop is CASSQVGSDEQFF. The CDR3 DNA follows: TGCGCCAGCAGCCAAGTAGGTAGTGATGAGCAGTTCTTC.